The 18 T cell receptor beta chains below come from one sample, sequenced in a study of blood T cell repertoires in COVID-19. TCRdb keeps only in-frame clones here, not all; method: immunoSEQ multiplex PCR. Of over 100,000 clones listed, approximately 88% are singletons. Sample: peripheral blood. The receptors shown here come from a man between 45 and 60 years old with acute or convalescent COVID-19.

This clone appeared many times. This chain connects TRBV5-6 to TRBJ2-1, with D hard to call. This CDR3 has 15 amino acids. Trimming stripped 6 bases from V and 0 bases from J, with 13 bases between. Germline values: CDR1 SGHDT, CDR2 YYEEEE. CDR3 protein: CASIVRGFSYNEQFF. The CDR3 coding sequence is TGTGCCAGCATCGTGAGAGGCTTCTCCTACAATGAGCAGTTCTTC.

The V and J genes are TRBV18 and TRBJ1-4, with TRBD1 matching over 7 bases. This CDR3 region has 15 residues. The germline gives CDR1 KGHSH, CDR2 LQKENI. J gave up 4 bases and V 6 bases, and 8 bases lay outside the gene matches. This chain's CDR3 is CASSPGTAGNEKLFF. The CDR3 coding sequence is TGTGCCAGCTCTCCCGGGACAGCCGGTAATGAAAAACTGTTTTTT.

This chain uses TRBV6-5 with TRBJ1-1, with 11 bases lining up with TRBD1. Germline CDR1 and CDR2: MNHEY and SVGAGI. CDR3 length: 15 residues. J was trimmed by 8 bases and V by 6 bases; bases with no gene match: 11. The CDR3 region is CASRSGTGGPLEAFF. The CDR3 bases are TGTGCCAGCAGATCCGGGACAGGGGGTCCATTAGAAGCTTTCTTT.

The chain has TRBV28 and TRBJ2-7; 8 bases match TRBD1. J lost 2 bases, V lost 2 bases, and 5 bases had no gene match. Per the germline V gene, CDR1 is MDHEN and CDR2 is SYDVKM. The CDR3 length is 15 residues. This CDR3 reads CASSLTGTGTYEQYF. CDR3 in DNA: TGTGCCAGCAGTTTAACCGGGACAGGTACCTACGAGCAGTACTTC.

The table lists this clone with a count of one. The chain uses TRBV10-2 and TRBJ2-1; 8 nucleotides agree with TRBD1. CDR3 length: 14 residues. V shed 11 bases and J 3 bases; nucleotides not matched to a gene: 9. CDR1 and CDR2 from the germline V gene are WSHSY and SAAADI. The chain's CDR3 is CAASGTGFYNEQFF. The CDR3 DNA reads as TGCGCCGCCTCCGGGACAGGCTTCTACAATGAGCAGTTCTTC.

V gene TRBV5-1 combines with J gene TRBJ1-6, with 7 bases that match TRBD1. V shed 0 bases, J shed 2 bases, and the junction held 2 bases outside the gene matches. The germline CDR1 and CDR2 sequences are SGHRS and YFSETQ. This CDR3 contains 16 residues. The CDR3, as DNA: TGCGCCAGCAGCTTGGAGGGGGCAGCCTATAATTCACCCCTCCACTTT. This codes for CASSLEGAAYNSPLHF.

This chain uses TRBV14 with TRBJ1-2; the D gene is possibly TRBD1 (6 bases). CDR3 length equals 13 residues. Germline V gene sequence: CDR1 SGHDN, CDR2 FVKESK. V dropped 3 bases and J dropped 2 bases, with 7 bases sitting between them. CDR3 coding DNA: TGTGCCAGCAGCCATCAGGGGAACTATGGCTACACCTTC. It is translated as CASSHQGNYGYTF.

The chain uses TRBV29-1 and TRBJ1-2; the D is unclear. V lost 8 bases and J lost 0, with 10 bases in between. Germline V gene sequence: CDR1 SQVTM, CDR2 ANQGSEA. This CDR3 is built from 12 residues. CDR3 sequence (DNA): TGCAGCTCGAGCTCCCCTAACTATGGCTACACCTTC. Its protein is CSSSSPNYGYTF. Using reference TRBV29-1 and TRBJ1-2 for the parts outside the CDR3, the full variable domain is SAVISQKPSRDICQRGTSLTIQCQVDSQVTMMFWYRQQPGQSLTLIATANQGSEATYESGFVIDKFPISRPNLTFSTLTVSNMSPEDSSIYLCSSSSPNYGYTFGSGTRLTVV.

The chain links TRBV9 to TRBJ2-1, with 7 bases that match TRBD1. This CDR3 is 16 amino acids long. J gave up 0 bases and V 2 bases, and 5 bases lay outside the gene matches. Looked up from germline, CDR1 is SGDLS and CDR2 is YYNGEE. The CDR3 loop reads CASSVYRGSSYNEQFF. DNA for the CDR3: TGTGCCAGCAGCGTCTACAGGGGTAGCTCCTACAATGAGCAGTTCTTC.

V gene TRBV10-3 combines with J gene TRBJ1-2; TRBD1 is a possible D gene (6 bases). CDR3 length equals 14 residues. The V gene lost 6 bases and the J gene lost 4 bases, with 15 bases spanning the gap. The V gene's germline CDR1 is ENHRY and CDR2 SYGVKD. The CDR3, as DNA: TGTGCCATCAGCACTGAGGGGGTGCGCTATGGCTACACCTTC. Protein: CAISTEGVRYGYTF.

J is TRBJ2-7 and V is TRBV7-2; 8 nucleotides align to TRBD2. V gave up 5 bases and J gave up 0 bases; unmatched junction bases: 6. The CDR3 totals 15 residues. Germline V gene data show CDR1 as SGHTA and CDR2 as FQGNSA. CDR3 amino acids: CASSREGRLSYEQYF. The CDR3, as DNA: TGTGCCAGCAGCCGGGAGGGGCGACTCTCCTACGAGCAGTACTTC.

A few counts support this clone. The chain recombines TRBV28 with TRBJ2-4; 11 bases align to TRBD2. The CDR3 has 15 amino acids. CDR1 and CDR2 from the germline V gene are MDHEN and SYDVKM. The J segment lost 0 bases and the V segment lost 9 bases, leaving 4 bases of the junction unmatched. This CDR3 is CASTSGSLAKNIQYF. Here the CDR3 DNA reads TGTGCCAGTACTAGCGGGAGTCTAGCCAAAAACATTCAGTACTTC.

This clone came up once. The CDR3 DNA is TGTGCCAGCAGCGTAACAGCATTCTCGAACACTGAAGCTTTCTTT. This translates into CASSVTAFSNTEAFF. The chain combines TRBV3-1 (or the pseudogene TRBV3-2) with TRBJ1-1; the D is unclear. Germline V CDR1 and CDR2: LGHDT, YNNKEL (reference sequence). The CDR3 covers 15 residues. V lost 5 bases to trimming and J lost 1 base, with 14 bases between them.

The rearrangement joins TRBV7-9 to TRBJ1-5, with D maybe TRBD1 (5 bases). Germline V gene lookup returns CDR1 SEHNR and CDR2 FQNEAQ (reference sequence). The germline V and J ends were trimmed by 5 bases and 4 bases, with 18 bases remaining between them. CDR3 size: 16 residues. In DNA form, the CDR3 reads TGTGCCAGCAGCCATTTAGTCCCCAGGGATAATCAGCCCCAGCATTTT. It translates to CASSHLVPRDNQPQHF.

The V gene is TRBV14, the J gene TRBJ1-2; D ambiguous. The ends were cut back, 5 bases at V and 7 bases at J, with 11 bases in the middle. The germline gives CDR1 SGHDN, CDR2 FVKESK. The CDR3 length is 12 residues. The CDR3 DNA sequence: TGTGCCAGCAGCTCGCGTACGAGTGGCTACACCTTC. Its translation: CASSSRTSGYTF.

The chain recombines TRBV5-6 with TRBJ2-7, with 9 bases fitting TRBD2. The V gene end was trimmed by 2 bases and the J gene end by 6 bases; junction bases not matched to a gene: 3. Germline CDR1 SGHDT, CDR2 YYEEEE. This CDR3 region has 13 residues. The CDR3 bases are TGTGCCAGCAGCTTAAGCGGGGGGCTCGAGCAGTACTTC. Amino acid sequence: CASSLSGGLEQYF. The full variable domain, its missing parts supplied by reference TRBV5-6 and TRBJ2-7, is DAGVTQSPTHLIKTRGQQVTLRCSPKSGHDTVSWYQQALGQGPQFIFQYYEEEERQRGNFPDRFSGHQFPNYSSELNVNALLLGDSALYLCASSLSGGLEQYFGPGTRLTVT.

The genes are TRBV5-5 and TRBJ2-7; 10 nucleotides agree with TRBD2. The J segment lost 0 bases and the V segment lost 7 bases, leaving 4 bases of the junction unmatched. The CDR3 extends over 14 amino acids. The germline V gene has CDR1 SGHKS and CDR2 YYEKEE (reference sequence). CDR3 bases: TGTGCCAGCTTGACTAGCGGGTCCTCCTACGAGCAGTACTTC. Translation: CASLTSGSSYEQYF.

This chain joins TRBV7-9 and TRBJ1-2, with 9 positions matching TRBD1. Germline lookup yields CDR1 SEHNR and CDR2 FQNEAQ (reference sequence). The CDR3 is 15 amino acids. Trimming at V came to 2 bases and at J to 2 bases, leaving 3 bases not matched to a gene. CDR3 residues: CASSLWDRENYGYTF. CDR3 in DNA: TGTGCCAGCAGCTTATGGGACAGGGAGAACTATGGCTACACCTTC.